These T cell receptor beta chains were read from a single sample in a study of Ad26.COV2.S vaccination and SARS-CoV-2 variants. The assay was immunoSEQ multiplex PCR, and TCRdb's table has in-frame clones only and misses some. The sample has about 400,000 clones, 92% seen once. This specimen was peripheral blood, taken in a trial of Ad26.COV2.S vaccine versus placebo. The source is a person between 18 and 60 years old who received the Ad26.COV2.S COVID-19 vaccine or a placebo. Both conserved end residues are part of each CDR3. D genes are given only for firm matches.

CASSTTDYGYTF,TRBV28,-,TRBJ1-2,12
CASSSGVTTEAFF,TRBV28,-,TRBJ1-1,13
CASSKAGAGEKLFF,TRBV19,-,TRBJ1-4,14
CASTLEAVVYSPLHF,TRBV7-8,-,TRBJ1-6,15
CASTTYGQPDNQPQHF,TRBV5-6,-,TRBJ1-5,16
CASSLTPNNEKLFF,TRBV7-9,-,TRBJ1-4,14
CASSEAPPRRRKDNQPQHF,TRBV10-1,-,TRBJ1-5,19
CASSLGLAGGTDTQYF,TRBV7-8,TRBD2,TRBJ2-3,16
CASSPLGGGNTEAFF,TRBV7-9,-,TRBJ1-1,15
CASSQGLAFYNEQFF,TRBV3-1/TRBV3-2,TRBD2,TRBJ2-1,15
CAISEFTGLNDYTF,TRBV10-3,-,TRBJ1-2,14
CASSLAGGSTDTQYF,TRBV11-2,TRBD2,TRBJ2-3,15
CASSQDEFGSQYF,TRBV4-3,-,TRBJ2-5,13
CASSQEGVGDGYTF,TRBV4-1,-,TRBJ1-2,14
CATSRSRDYYGYTF,TRBV15,-,TRBJ1-2,14
CASSLVWPYSNQPQHF,TRBV5-4,-,TRBJ1-5,16
CAWSVTGDYEQYF,TRBV30,TRBD1,TRBJ2-7,13
CASSHQAGARTDTQYF,TRBV4-1,TRBD2,TRBJ2-3,16
CASSLVLADTQYF,TRBV7-2,-,TRBJ2-3,13
CARSPASWGLKRVWGGYEQYF,TRBV7-5,-,TRBJ2-7,21
CASSLGNRNYGYTF,TRBV7-8,-,TRBJ1-2,14
CSVEGGVYTF,TRBV29-1,-,TRBJ1-2,10
CASSSDRGRGETQYF,TRBV27,TRBD1,TRBJ2-5,15
CASSLLISGANVLTF,TRBV5-1,-,TRBJ2-6,15
CASSSPTPSARGANVLTF,TRBV11-2,-,TRBJ2-6,18
CASSLDPGGVDSPLHF,TRBV5-1,TRBD1,TRBJ1-6,16
CASRLGQKNYNEQFF,TRBV19,TRBD1,TRBJ2-1,15
CASSTTFTSSGDYGYTF,TRBV6-4,-,TRBJ1-2,17
CASSLQGGGTDTQYF,TRBV7-2,-,TRBJ2-3,15
CASSQTLVNTEAFF,TRBV4-3,-,TRBJ1-1,14
CASSQAFAGHTEAFF,TRBV4-1,-,TRBJ1-1,15
CASSPLLAGVETQYF,TRBV7-7,TRBD2,TRBJ2-5,15
CASSYKSFGADTQYF,TRBV4-3,-,TRBJ2-3,15
CASSQEARNYGYTF,TRBV3-1/TRBV3-2,-,TRBJ1-2,14
CATSRGIREGGEKLFF,TRBV15,-,TRBJ1-4,16
CSALSGNTIYF,TRBV20-1,-,TRBJ1-3,11
CASSQGSRGNEKLFF,TRBV4-1,-,TRBJ1-4,15
CASSQPREDRLWAKNIQYF,TRBV3-1/TRBV3-2,-,TRBJ2-4,19
CASSVTGSSYEQYF,TRBV6-2/TRBV6-3,TRBD1,TRBJ2-7,14
CASSLRVIAGGKNIQYF,TRBV28,TRBD2,TRBJ2-4,17
CASSPWGGKSGYTF,TRBV27,-,TRBJ1-2,14
CASSQTPGGASYEQYF,TRBV4-1,TRBD1,TRBJ2-7,16
CASSQDRLPLHF,TRBV4-3,-,TRBJ1-6,12
CASSQVGGEAFF,TRBV3-1/TRBV3-2,-,TRBJ1-1,12
CASKPDRGNQETQYF,TRBV6-5,TRBD1,TRBJ2-5,15
CAWRAWLSYEQYF,TRBV30,-,TRBJ2-7,13
CASSTPGTGGYEQYF,TRBV9,TRBD1,TRBJ2-7,15
CASSIGSAHSPLHF,TRBV19,-,TRBJ1-6,14
CASRPGQGASYEQYF,TRBV6-5,TRBD1,TRBJ2-7,15
CASSLGQGAYGYTF,TRBV7-9,TRBD1,TRBJ1-2,14
CASSFVAGAFRNTEAFF,TRBV5-6,-,TRBJ1-1,17
CATRTGGQETQYF,TRBV28,TRBD1,TRBJ2-5,13